Described below is a single TCR beta chain sequence and its context. This clonotype was picked up a small number of times. Its cognate antigen has yet to be identified. No per-base quality is available; no much larger clone lies one base away. These data are taken from a study of blood T cells in healthy people across ages (dated by TCRdb to between 2015 and 2017). Context from the whole study: In model experiments, template switching captured about one uniquely barcoded TCR beta cDNA molecule for every two T cells. The donors were split into four age groups: young (average approximately 16 years), middle-aged (around 37), aged (roughly 68) and long-lived (under 90). To avoid experimental bias, donors of different ages were distributed randomly across sequencing lanes. For two donors (one aged 18 to 29 and one aged 80 or older), the study analyzed two additional independent replicas of 1 million unique cDNA reads from the same blood draw. Using deep sequencing normalized with unique cDNA molecular identifiers, the study measured how TCR beta repertoire diversity changes with age.

Receptor libraries were prepared by 5' RACE. The reads were generated on an Illumina HiSeq 2500. A second PCR of about 6 to 12 cycles was performed with a sample-barcoded 5' primer and a J-beta primer mix. A unique molecular identifier was introduced onto each TCR beta cDNA molecule by a template-switch 5' adaptor carrying 12 random nucleotides. Each sample yielded at least 3 million CDR3-containing paired-end reads. All of the RNA was converted into first-strand cDNA using the Mint cDNA synthesis kit, with a TRBC-specific oligonucleotide serving as the primer. All cDNA was treated with uracil-DNA glycosylase and then went through a first 18-cycle PCR with the universal primers M1SS and BC2_uni_R. In the paper's pipeline: Each sample was normalized by randomly selecting 1 million high-quality reads, each carrying a distinct molecular identifier. Reads sharing molecular identifiers were discarded rather than binned into consensus sequences. CDR3 identification, clonotype clustering and error correction used MiTCR with a Q25 quality threshold and the strictest error-elimination algorithm. A nonparametric unseen species model with Euler transformation was used to estimate a lower bound on total TCR beta diversity. TCRdb reworked the public reads: Q25 trimming with fastp, MiXCR clone assembly, productive beta chains retained. Entries that share a CDR3 protein sequence are merged under the most common genes and DNA. The V and J calls here are based on TCRdb, not the publication. In all, the sample holds 380,000 or so distinct CDR3 sequences, and 50% to 60% of those were seen once. The ten top clones hold 45% to 60% of the sample.

The 39 donors, aged about 6 to 100 years, were systemically healthy Caucasian individuals from Russia. Approximately 9.3 milliliters of peripheral blood were drawn from each donor into EDTA-treated Vacutainer tubes. PBMCs were isolated by Ficoll-Paque density-gradient centrifugation, with at least 7 million obtained per sample. Trizol reagent was used to extract total RNA from PBMCs, with at least 6 micrograms per sample. Naive CD45RAhigh/CD27high T cell percentages were measured by flow cytometry on a PBMC aliquot from every donor. Overall study results and their limits: Compared with the aged group, the long-lived group had more naive CD4+ T cells, fewer expanded clones and increased TCR diversity, suggesting age selection. Observed TCR beta diversity correlated strongly with the percentage of naive T cells measured by flow cytometry. Because donor CMV infection status was unknown, age-related changes in expanded clonotypes were potentially confounded. As age increased, observed TCR beta diversity per million T cells dropped in a roughly linear way, and a significant reduction was already evident by age about 40. Estimates of total diversity based on one million sequenced T cells were considered lower bounds and underestimates. Because profiling used bulk unsorted PBMCs, naive and antigen-experienced compartments could not be compared conclusively.

The sample comprised blood. The TCR comes from a man in his 60s in good health.

The nucleotide sequence reads TGTGCCAGCAGCGCCCGGCGGGGGGGACAAGAGACCCAGTACTTC. This yields the protein CASSARRGGQETQYF. The chain is made from TRBV11-2 and TRBJ2-5, with 9 central nucleotides matching TRBD2. V has 5 bases trimmed and J has 2 bases trimmed; junction bases matching no gene number 6. The cysteine opens and the phenylalanine closes a CDR3 of 15 amino acids. Only the CDR3 portion is preserved as DNA: 45 bases, with reading frame beginning at the first base. The germline V gene provides CDR1 SGHAT and CDR2 FQNNGV.